The rows below give T cell receptor beta chains drawn from one sample of a study of blood T cell repertoires in COVID-19. Here immunoSEQ multiplex PCR was the method, and the copy in TCRdb shows in-frame clones only, minus some. Among 50,000 to 60,000 clones listed, roughly 85% were seen once. The specimen was peripheral blood. These receptors were obtained from a human donor in a cohort sampled during active COVID-19. CDR3s leave out the opening cysteine and the closing phenylalanine or tryptophan. The order of the fields is J gene, V gene, CDR3 protein.

TRBJ2-6 TRBV7-2 ASSPGPRAGANVLT
TRBJ1-2 TRBV19 ASTTTQGVGGYT
TRBJ1-3 TRBV28 ASSLIVYGDTIY
TRBJ2-1 TRBV11-2 ASSSGLAAGNEQF
TRBJ2-2 TRBV24-1 ATSDPFGGRGTGELF
TRBJ2-5 TRBV28 ASRVQGEETQY
TRBJ2-7 TRBV18 ASSRGGHYEQY
TRBJ2-3 TRBV5-4 ASSSKRERWTDTQY
TRBJ2-7 TRBV7-2 ASSHRGSDSYEQY
TRBJ1-2 TRBV19 ASSAPGTSNFGYT